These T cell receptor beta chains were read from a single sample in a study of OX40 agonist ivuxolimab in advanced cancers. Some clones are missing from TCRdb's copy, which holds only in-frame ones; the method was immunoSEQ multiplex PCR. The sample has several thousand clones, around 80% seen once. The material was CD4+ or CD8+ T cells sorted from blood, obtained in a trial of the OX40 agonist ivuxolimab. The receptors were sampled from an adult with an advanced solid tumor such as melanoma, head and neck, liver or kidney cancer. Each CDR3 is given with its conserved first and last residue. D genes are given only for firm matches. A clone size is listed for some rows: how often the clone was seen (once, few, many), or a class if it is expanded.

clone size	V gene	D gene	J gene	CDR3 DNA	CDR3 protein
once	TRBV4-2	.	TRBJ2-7	TGTGCCAGCAGCTCGCAGGATCGGGCCTACGAGCAGTACTTC	CASSSQDRAYEQYF
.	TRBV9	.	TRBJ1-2	TGTGCCAGCAGCGTAGGTGGGAATGGCTACACCTTC	CASSVGGNGYTF
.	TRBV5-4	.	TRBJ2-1	TGTGCCAGCAGCTTGGTTGGGGACGATGAGCAGTTCTTC	CASSLVGDDEQFF
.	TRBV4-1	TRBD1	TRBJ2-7	TGCGCCAGCAGCCACGGGACAGGCTCCTACGAGCAGTACTTC	CASSHGTGSYEQYF
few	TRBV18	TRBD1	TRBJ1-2	TGTGCCAGCTCACCACCGACAGGGAGCTATGGCTACACCTTC	CASSPPTGSYGYTF
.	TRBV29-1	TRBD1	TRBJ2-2	TGCAGCGCTCCTGGGACAGGGACCACCGGGGAGCTGTTTTTT	CSAPGTGTTGELFF
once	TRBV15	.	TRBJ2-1	TGTGCCACCAGCAGAGACTATTTCAATGAGCAGTTCTTC	CATSRDYFNEQFF
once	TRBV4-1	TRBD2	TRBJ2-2	TGCGCCAGCAGCCAAGAGTACCGCGGGGGGCTAGGCGGGGAGCTGTTTTTT	CASSQEYRGGLGGELFF
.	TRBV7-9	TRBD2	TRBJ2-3	TGTGCCAGCAGCCCCGAGTGGGTAGCGGGGACAAGCACAGATACGCAGTATTTT	CASSPEWVAGTSTDTQYF
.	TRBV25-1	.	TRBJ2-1	TGTGCCAGCATTGGAGGGGGCCGCAACGGAAAGTACAATGAGCAGTTCTTC	CASIGGGRNGKYNEQFF
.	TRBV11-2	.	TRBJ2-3	TGTGCCAGCAGCCCTGGGGGGGCGTACACAGATACGCAGTATTTT	CASSPGGAYTDTQYF
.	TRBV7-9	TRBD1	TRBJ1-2	TGTGCCAGCAGCTTTCGGGACAGAAATGGCTACACCTTC	CASSFRDRNGYTF
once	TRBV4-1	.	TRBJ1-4	TGCGCCAGCAGCCAAGTGGGGCGCTTTGAAAAACTGTTTTTT	CASSQVGRFEKLFF
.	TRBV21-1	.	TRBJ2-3	TGTGCCAGCAGCAAGAAACTTTCCGGGACAGGGGGCGACGATACGCAGTATTTT	CASSKKLSGTGGDDTQYF
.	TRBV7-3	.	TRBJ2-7	TGTGCCAGCAGCTTAGGACTCTCAAGCTACGAGCAGTACTTC	CASSLGLSSYEQYF
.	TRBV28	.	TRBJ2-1	TGTGCCAGCAGTCAGTCCCAGAGCTCCTACAATGAGCAGTTCTTC	CASSQSQSSYNEQFF
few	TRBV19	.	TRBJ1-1	TGTGCCAGCCGTACACGCACAGAAGCTTTCTTT	CASRTRTEAFF
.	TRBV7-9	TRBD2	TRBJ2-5	TGTGCCAGCAGCCCCCCCGGGGGGGGAGAGACCCAGTACTTC	CASSPPGGGETQYF
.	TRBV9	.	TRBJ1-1	TGTGCCAGCAGCGTAGTAGGGATGGGCACTGAAGCTTTCTTT	CASSVVGMGTEAFF
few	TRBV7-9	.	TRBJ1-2	TGTGCCAGCAGCTTAGAATCCGGGCCCTCGGGGGGCTACACCTTC	CASSLESGPSGGYTF
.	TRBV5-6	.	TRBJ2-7	TGTGCCAGCAGACAAACGGGGGTCGACTACGAGCAGTACTTC	CASRQTGVDYEQYF
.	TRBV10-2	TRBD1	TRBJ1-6	TGCGCCAGCAGTGAGTGGGACAGGGGACCCTATAATTCACCCCTCCACTTT	CASSEWDRGPYNSPLHF
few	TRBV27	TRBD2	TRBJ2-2	TGTGCCAGCAGTAGTCAGCGGGGGGCGGGAACCGGGGAGCTGTTTTTT	CASSSQRGAGTGELFF
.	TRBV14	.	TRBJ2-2	TGTGCCAGCAGCCAAGACAACAGGAACACCGGGGAGCTGTTTTTT	CASSQDNRNTGELFF
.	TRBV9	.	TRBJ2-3	TGTGCCAGCAGCGTAGGGGAGGAGAGCATCACAGATACGCAGTATTTT	CASSVGEESITDTQYF
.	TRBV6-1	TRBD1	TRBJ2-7	TGTGCCAGCAGTGCCGGGACAGGGCCCTACGAGCAGTACTTC	CASSAGTGPYEQYF
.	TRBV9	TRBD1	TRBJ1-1	TGTGCCAGCAGCGTCGGGACAGCGACTGAAGCTTTCTTT	CASSVGTATEAFF
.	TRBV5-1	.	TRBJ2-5	TGCGCCAGCAGCGAAACAGGCTGGAAAGAGACCCAGTACTTC	CASSETGWKETQYF
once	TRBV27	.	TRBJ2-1	TGTGCCGTAGAACGTCAGCTAGGCTCCTACAATGAGCAGTTCTTC	CAVERQLGSYNEQFF
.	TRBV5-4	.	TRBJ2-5	TGTGCCAGCAGCTTGATGGACACACAAGAGACCCAGTACTTC	CASSLMDTQETQYF
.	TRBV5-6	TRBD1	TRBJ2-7	TGTGCCAGCAGCCCGACAGGGGGCTGGGAGCAGTACTTC	CASSPTGGWEQYF
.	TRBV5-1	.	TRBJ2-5	TGCGCCAGCAGCTATCAAGAGACCCAGTACTTC	CASSYQETQYF
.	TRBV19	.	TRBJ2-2	TGTGCCAGTAGTATGGGTCCATCACCGATCGGGGAGCTGTTTTTT	CASSMGPSPIGELFF
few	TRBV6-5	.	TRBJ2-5	TGTGCCAGCAGACCCTCCTTCCAGTTCCAAGAGACCCAGTACTTC	CASRPSFQFQETQYF
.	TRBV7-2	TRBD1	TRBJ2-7	TGTGCCAGCAGCTTAGAAGGGGGCAACTACGAGCAGTACTTC	CASSLEGGNYEQYF
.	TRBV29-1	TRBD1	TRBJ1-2	TGCAGCGTCCGGGACAGGGTGAACTATGGCTACACCTTC	CSVRDRVNYGYTF
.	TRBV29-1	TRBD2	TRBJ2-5	TGCAGCGTTGTTCCAGCGGGGGCGGGCGAGACCCAGTACTTC	CSVVPAGAGETQYF
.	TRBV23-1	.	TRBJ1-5	TGCGCCAGCAGCGGAAGTAGCAATCAGCCCCAGCATTTT	CASSGSSNQPQHF
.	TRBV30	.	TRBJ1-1	TGTGCCTGGCAGGACAGATACACTGAAGCTTTCTTT	CAWQDRYTEAFF
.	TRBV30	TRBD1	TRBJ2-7	TGTGCCTGGAGTTTAGGACAGGGGTACGAGCAGTACTTC	CAWSLGQGYEQYF
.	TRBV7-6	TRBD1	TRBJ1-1	TGTGCCAGCAGCCTAGGGACAGATCGGAACGCTTTCTTT	CASSLGTDRNAFF
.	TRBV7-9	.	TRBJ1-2	TGTGCCAGCAGCTTAGAGGGGCAACAAGAGGGCTACACCTTC	CASSLEGQQEGYTF
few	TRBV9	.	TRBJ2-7	TGTGCCAGCAGCCCATACGACGGCTCCTACGAGCAGTACTTC	CASSPYDGSYEQYF
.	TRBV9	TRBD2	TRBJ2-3	TGTGCCAGCAGCGTAAACCCCGAAACTAGCGGGGGGGCTTATACGCAGTATTTT	CASSVNPETSGGAYTQYF
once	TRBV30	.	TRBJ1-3	TGTGCCTGGAGTTCATCGGTCCGGAACACCATATATTTT	CAWSSSVRNTIYF
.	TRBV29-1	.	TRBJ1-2	TGCAGCGTCGGGGACAAGAATAACTATGGCTACACCTTC	CSVGDKNNYGYTF
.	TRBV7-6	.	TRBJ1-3	TGTGCCAGCAGTGATGTTTCTGGAAACACCATATATTTT	CASSDVSGNTIYF
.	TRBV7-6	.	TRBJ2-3	TGTGCCAGCCAGGGGGAGGGCACAGATACGCAGTATTTT	CASQGEGTDTQYF
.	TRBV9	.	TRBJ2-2	TGTGCCAGCAGGCAACAGATGAACACCGGGGAGCTGTTTTTT	CASRQQMNTGELFF
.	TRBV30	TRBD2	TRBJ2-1	TGTGCCTGGAGGGCCGGGGGGGAGCAGTTCTTC	CAWRAGGEQFF